Shown below are 31 T cell receptor beta chains from a single sample sequenced in a study of CD8 T cells in Susac syndrome. Random hexamers were used to reverse transcribe an amount of roughly 0.5 to 1 ug RNA. One entry per CDR3 protein results from TCRdb running MiXCR on the immunoSEQ multiplex PCR reads. The data show some 110,000 distinct CDR3 sequences, around 94% seen once. The source material was CD8+ T cells from PBMCs. Every receptor here comes from a human donor with Susac syndrome.

This clonotype was seen a few times. The chain joins TRBV4-1 to TRBJ1-4; D unresolved. The CDR3 is made up of 14 amino acids. The germline V gene has CDR1 MGHRA and CDR2 YSYEKL. Trimming took off 0 bases at V and 8 bases at J, with 10 bases between the two ends. The CDR3 DNA reads TGCGCCAGCAGCCAAGACAGGTTTGGGGAAAAACTGTTTTTT. The encoded protein is CASSQDRFGEKLFF.

The chain recombines TRBV6-2 or TRBV6-3 with TRBJ1-1; 8 bases map to TRBD1. Germline trimming cut 7 bases from V and 1 base from J; bases unmatched to any gene: 14. CDR1 MNHEY and CDR2 SVGEGT come from the germline V gene. The CDR3 sequence is 17 residues long. The CDR3 DNA is TGTGCCAGCATCACGCCGGACAGGGCGGACTCGAACACTGAAGCTTTCTTT. This translates into CASITPDRADSNTEAFF.

The rearrangement uses TRBV27 and TRBJ1-2, with D maybe TRBD1 (5 bases). Per germline, CDR1 MNHEY and CDR2 SMNVEV (reference sequence). The CDR3 contains 14 residues. Trimming removed 5 bases at V and 5 bases at J, with 15 bases between. The CDR3 coding sequence is TGTGCCAGCAGTATGCCGGGCGACAGATATGGCTACACCTTC. Residues: CASSMPGDRYGYTF.

This chain links TRBV2 with TRBJ1-4; no clear D gene. Germline V CDR1 and CDR2: SNHLY, FYNNEI. CDR3 length: 16 residues. V was shortened by 3 bases and J by 3 bases, with 14 bases between the two germline ends. CDR3 nucleotide sequence: TGTGCCAGCAGTGATCATGGAGAGACTTCTAATGAAAAACTGTTTTTT. Its protein is CASSDHGETSNEKLFF.

The chain recombines TRBV25-1 with TRBJ2-5, with 9 bases identical to TRBD2. Germline lookup yields CDR1 MGHDK and CDR2 SYGVNS. This CDR3 contains 15 residues. J gave up 5 bases and V 1 base, and 5 bases lay outside the gene matches. The CDR3 nucleotides read TGTGCCAGCAGTGAATGGCTAGCGGGGTTGGAGACCCAGTACTTC. It specifies CASSEWLAGLETQYF.

The CDR3 reads CASSLAGTEPNYGYTF. The CDR3 bases are TGTGCCAGCAGCTTAGCCGGGACAGAACCTAACTATGGCTACACCTTC. This chain uses TRBV7-9 with TRBJ1-2, with 7 bases identical to TRBD1. The CDR3 runs 16 residues. From germline, CDR1 is SEHNR and CDR2 FQNEAQ (reference sequence). Trimming at V came to 0 bases and at J to 0 bases, leaving 4 bases not matched to a gene.

The chain links TRBV6-2 or TRBV6-3 to TRBJ1-1, with 7 nucleotides matching TRBD1. The J segment lost 8 bases and the V segment lost 7 bases, leaving 10 bases of the junction unmatched. The CDR3 is 13 amino acids. The germline V gene has CDR1 MNHEY and CDR2 SVGEGT. The chain's CDR3 is CASMSLLTGEAFF. The CDR3 region has the DNA TGTGCCAGCATGTCTCTACTGACAGGGGAAGCTTTCTTT.

This clonotype has a single count. The chain combines TRBV29-1 with TRBJ2-5; 8 bases are a match to TRBD2. CDR1 and CDR2 (germline): SQVTM, ANQGSEA. This CDR3 contains 16 residues. The V gene end was trimmed by 1 base and the J gene end by 4 bases; junction bases not matched to a gene: 11. Written as DNA, the CDR3 is TGCAGCGTTGAAGGCGGTCCGACTAGCGTGGGAGAGACCCAGTACTTC. Protein product: CSVEGGPTSVGETQYF.

J is TRBJ2-7 and V is TRBV29-1, with unresolved D. The CDR3 is made up of 12 amino acids. The V gene lost 3 bases and the J gene lost 5 bases, with 11 bases spanning the gap. Germline V lookup: CDR1 SQVTM, CDR2 ANQGSEA. As DNA, the CDR3 is TGCAGCGTTGAGGGGTTCAAGGACGAGCAGTACTTC. It yields the protein CSVEGFKDEQYF.

The chain carries TRBV4-1 and TRBJ2-3; 7 bases line up with TRBD2. The CDR3 loop spans 14 amino acids. Germline V gives CDR1 MGHRA, CDR2 YSYEKL. Trimming cost V 4 bases and J 6 bases; bases outside gene matches: 7. The CDR3 coding sequence is TGCGCCAGCAGCCCACTAGCGTCCGCGGATACGCAGTATTTT. Protein: CASSPLASADTQYF.

The chain couples TRBV29-1 to TRBJ2-6; TRBD1 aligns across 7 bases. This CDR3 is built from 17 residues. CDR1 is SQVTM, CDR2 ANQGSEA, per germline. With 0 bases clipped from V and 0 bases from J, the junction kept 5 bases outside the gene matches. CDR3: CSVEEDRSSSGANVLTF. The CDR3 bases are TGCAGCGTTGAAGAGGACAGGTCGAGCTCTGGGGCCAACGTCCTGACTTTC.

The V gene is TRBV5-1, the J gene TRBJ2-1; the D is unclear. Germline CDR1 SGHRS, CDR2 YFSETQ. The CDR3 sequence is 14 residues long. V lost 1 base and J lost 6, with 11 bases in between. CDR3 bases: TGCGCCAGCAGCTTGTATGCAGGTTTCAATGAGCAGTTCTTC. It is translated as CASSLYAGFNEQFF.

V is TRBV3-1 and J is TRBJ2-3; 10 nucleotides align to TRBD2. The trim removed 5 bases at V and 4 bases at J, leaving 6 bases unmatched. CDR3 length equals 15 residues. Looked up from germline, CDR1 is LGHDT and CDR2 is YNNKEL (reference sequence). Written as DNA, the CDR3 is TGTGCCAGCAGCACCAGCGGGGGGGCCGCAGATACGCAGTATTTT. Its translation: CASSTSGGAADTQYF.

The count of this clonotype is one. This chain links TRBV20-1 with TRBJ2-1, with TRBD1 identical over 9 bases. Per germline, CDR1 DFQATT and CDR2 SNEGSKA (reference sequence). Trimming took 2 bases from V and 8 from J; bases not matched to a gene: 4. The CDR3 extends over 13 amino acids. The CDR3 spells CSARNRGHDEQFF. CDR3 DNA: TGCAGTGCTAGAAACAGGGGGCATGATGAGCAGTTCTTC.

The chain is built from TRBV19 and TRBJ1-1; 7 nucleotides agree with TRBD1. The CDR3 is made up of 14 amino acids. Germline-derived CDR1 and CDR2 are LNHDA and SQIVND (reference sequence). With 5 bases clipped from V and 5 bases from J, the junction kept 8 bases outside the gene matches. CDR3 nucleotides: TGTGCCAGTAGTTCCAGACAGGGAGGAACTGAAGCTTTCTTT. Its translation: CASSSRQGGTEAFF.

This sequence joins TRBV11-2 and TRBJ2-3; perhaps TRBD2 as D (7 bases). V shed 5 bases and J shed 1 base, with 13 bases lying between them. The CDR3 contains 15 residues. Germline CDR1 is SGHAT and CDR2 is FQNNGV. The CDR3 nucleotides are TGTGCCAGCAGCCCCCCGGGGGGCCGCACAGATACGCAGTATTTT. Translation gives CASSPPGGRTDTQYF. Combining the CDR3 with reference TRBV11-2 and TRBJ2-3 gives the whole variable domain EAGVAQSPRYKIIEKRQSVAFWCNPISGHATLYWYQQILGQGPKLLIQFQNNGVVDDSQLPKDRFSAERLKGVDSTLKIQPAKLEDSAVYLCASSPPGGRTDTQYFGPGTRLTVL.

The chain recombines TRBV29-1 with TRBJ2-2; D gene uncertain. Germline V lookup: CDR1 SQVTM, CDR2 ANQGSEA. The V end was cut by 8 bases, the J end by 1 base, with 8 bases between. The CDR3 consists of 12 residues. CDR3 sequence (DNA): TGCAGCACTCCTAAGAACACCGGGGAGCTGTTTTTT. It translates to CSTPKNTGELFF.

The chain recombines TRBV9 with TRBJ1-2; D possibly corresponds to TRBD1 (5 bases). The germline V gene encodes CDR1 SGDLS and CDR2 YYNGEE. The V gene lost 4 bases and the J gene lost 6 bases, with 16 bases spanning the gap. The CDR3 contains 14 residues. The CDR3 loop reads CASSQRGPRDGYTF. As DNA, the CDR3 is TGTGCCAGCAGCCAAAGGGGCCCGCGGGATGGCTACACCTTC.

V gene TRBV15 combines with J gene TRBJ1-5; TRBD1 matches at 9 bases. The CDR3 loop spans 16 amino acids. J gave up 4 bases and V 0 bases, and 4 bases lay outside the gene matches. From germline, CDR1 is LNHNV and CDR2 YYDKDF (reference sequence). The CDR3 region has the DNA TGTGCCACCAGCAGAGATTCGGGACAGGGAAATCAGCCCCAGCATTTT. This encodes CATSRDSGQGNQPQHF.

The V and J genes are TRBV15 and TRBJ1-2; weak D call: TRBD1 (6 bases). The germline V gene encodes CDR1 LNHNV and CDR2 YYDKDF (reference sequence). V was clipped by 0 bases and J by 4 bases, with 12 bases between them. There are 15 residues in the CDR3. The CDR3 DNA reads as TGTGCCACCAGCAGAGATAGGGACACCTTCTATGGCTACACCTTC. Its protein product is CATSRDRDTFYGYTF.

Here the CDR3 DNA reads TGTGCCAGCAGCCCACGCGCTGGGGGGGTATACGAGCAGTACTTC. This codes for CASSPRAGGVYEQYF. The J gene is TRBJ2-7, the V gene TRBV7-9; 7 positions match TRBD2. The germline gives CDR1 SEHNR, CDR2 FQNEAQ (reference sequence). V shed 5 bases and J 4 bases; nucleotides not matched to a gene: 11. The CDR3 runs to 15 residues. Filled out from reference TRBV7-9 and TRBJ2-7, the complete variable domain reads DTGVSQNPRHKITKRGQNVTFRCDPISEHNRLYWYRQTLGQGPEFLTYFQNEAQLEKSRLLSDRFSAERPKGSFSTLEIQRTEQGDSAMYLCASSPRAGGVYEQYFGPGTRLTVT.

This clonotype appeared once. V and J are TRBV12-3 or TRBV12-4 and TRBJ2-3; D is uncertain. The CDR3 contains 12 residues. Trimming cost V 1 base and J 6 bases, with 5 bases left between them. CDR3 amino acids: CASSLVGDTQYF. The CDR3 region has the DNA TGTGCCAGCAGTTTAGTGGGGGATACGCAGTATTTT.

The chain is built from TRBV7-9 and TRBJ1-2, with TRBD1 matching 7 bases. Losses at the gene ends were 5 bases for V and 2 bases for J; bases not matched to a gene: 8. In germline, CDR1 is SEHNR, CDR2 FQNEAQ (reference sequence). This CDR3 is built from 15 residues. The CDR3 DNA follows: TGTGCCAGCAGCCCAGGACAGGAATTCAACTATGGCTACACCTTC. This gives the protein CASSPGQEFNYGYTF.

This clonotype was detected a few times. J is TRBJ2-5 and V is TRBV7-9, with D perhaps matching TRBD1 (6 bases). CDR1 and CDR2 (germline): SEHNR, FQNEAQ (reference sequence). V gave up 5 bases and J gave up 2 bases, with 12 bases separating them. The CDR3 is made up of 14 amino acids. DNA for the CDR3: TGTGCCAGCAGCCCGGGACACTTTCAAGAGACCCAGTACTTC. Amino acid sequence: CASSPGHFQETQYF.

This chain uses TRBV5-4 with TRBJ1-5; D may be TRBD1 (6 bases). In germline, CDR1 is SGHNT, CDR2 YYREEE (reference sequence). V gave up 2 bases and J gave up 7 bases, with 10 bases separating them. This CDR3 contains 13 residues. CDR3 sequence (DNA): TGTGCCAGCAGCTTAGGACAGACCCAGCCCCAGCATTTT. Translating gives CASSLGQTQPQHF.

The sample holds one count of this clonotype. The CDR3 sequence: CASSQDSLTSYEQYF. In DNA form, the CDR3 reads TGTGCCAGCAGCCAAGACAGCCTTACCTCCTACGAGCAGTACTTC. The chain employs TRBV3-1 and TRBJ2-7; no clear D. The CDR3 has 15 residues. The V end lost 0 bases, the J end lost 0 bases, and 9 bases lay between the germline ends. Germline-derived CDR1 and CDR2 are LGHDT and YNNKEL (reference sequence).

This clonotype was picked up one time. V usage is TRBV25-1 and J usage is TRBJ2-1; D possibly corresponds to TRBD1 (5 bases). Germline V lookup: CDR1 MGHDK, CDR2 SYGVNS. V was trimmed by 2 bases and J by 0 bases, leaving 11 bases between them. The CDR3 totals 16 residues. The CDR3 DNA reads as TGTGCCAGCAGTGAAGTAGACAGCCGCTCCTACAATGAGCAGTTCTTC. This codes for CASSEVDSRSYNEQFF.

This chain uses TRBV27 with TRBJ1-1; D is unclear. The length of the CDR3 is 13 residues. The V gene's germline CDR1 is MNHEY and CDR2 SMNVEV (reference sequence). Trimming shortened V by 3 bases and J by 4 bases, and 9 bases separated the two germline ends. The DNA for the CDR3 is TGTGCCAGCAGTTTCTTCCCGGGCACTGAAGCTTTCTTT. The encoded protein is CASSFFPGTEAFF.

The chain uses TRBV20-1 and TRBJ2-1; maybe TRBD2 (7 bases). CDR1 and CDR2 (germline): DFQATT, SNEGSKA (reference sequence). The CDR3 is 14 residues long. The ends were cut back, 7 bases at V and 4 bases at J, with 17 bases in the middle. The CDR3, as DNA: TGCAGTGTAGACGGAGGGGGGGATTACAATGAGCAGTTCTTC. Protein sequence: CSVDGGGDYNEQFF.

V gene TRBV12-3 or TRBV12-4 combines with J gene TRBJ2-7; 7 bases are shared with TRBD1. The CDR3 has 14 amino acids. The V segment lost 6 bases and the J segment 2 bases; nucleotides outside the gene matches: 7. The CDR3: CASSATGAPYEQYF. CDR3 nucleotides: TGTGCCAGCAGCGCAACAGGGGCGCCCTACGAGCAGTACTTC.

The chain carries TRBV5-6 and TRBJ2-1; TRBD1 agrees at 7 bases. CDR1 and CDR2 from the germline V gene are SGHDT and YYEEEE. J was trimmed by 5 bases and V by 3 bases; bases with no gene match: 5. The CDR3 runs to 14 residues. CDR3 residues: CASSYSTGNNEQFF. CDR3 sequence (DNA): TGTGCCAGCAGCTACTCGACAGGGAACAATGAGCAGTTCTTC.